Shown below are 8 T cell receptor beta chains from a single sample sequenced in a study of response to subunit inactivated influenza vaccine. A single record per CDR3 protein comes from TCRdb applying MiXCR to the RT-PCR reads. Among 560,000 or so distinct CDR3 sequences listed, under 9% were seen once. Material: PBMCs from blood, obtained about 23 months after vaccination. These TCRs come from a man aged 45 to 75 who received an inactivated influenza vaccine.

The chain couples TRBV5-6 to TRBJ2-3; 9 nucleotides agree with TRBD1. After removal of 2 bases from V and 1 base from J, the junction contained 5 bases not matched to a gene. Germline V gene lookup returns CDR1 SGHDT and CDR2 YYEEEE. There are 16 residues in the CDR3. CDR3 DNA sequence: TGTGCCAGCAGCTTCCAGCGGGACAGGGGCACAGATACGCAGTATTTT. This encodes CASSFQRDRGTDTQYF.

Regarding this clonotype: The conserved phenylalanine or tryptophan is not found at the CDR3 terminus, so this likely reflects a read error. The V call is TRBV12-3 or TRBV12-4, the J call TRBJ2-3; tentative D call: TRBD2 (6 bases). This CDR3 is 15 amino acids long. Trimming took off 6 bases at V and 0 bases at J, with 13 bases between the two ends. The CDR3 DNA sequence: TGTGCCAGCAGACCGGAGGGGACTAGCACAGATACGCAGTATTCT. Translated, it gives CASRPEGTSTDTQYS.

At least ten counts were recorded for this clonotype. The chain carries TRBV12-3 or TRBV12-4 and TRBJ2-3, with a weak D call TRBD2 (6 bases). CDR3 length equals 16 residues. V lost 5 bases, J lost 3 bases, and 18 bases lay in between. The CDR3 protein is CASSLGGPQGTDTQYF. In DNA form, the CDR3 reads TGTGCCAGCAGTCTTGGAGGGCCCCAAGGAACAGATACGCAGTATTTT.

This clonotype was detected ten times or more. The chain employs TRBV5-4 and TRBJ2-3; tentative D call: TRBD1 (6 bases). The V gene lost 1 base and the J gene lost 5 bases, with 14 bases spanning the gap. Germline CDR1 SGHNT, CDR2 YYREEE (reference sequence). The CDR3 totals 15 residues. CDR3 in DNA: TGTGCCAGCAGCTTGTATACAGGGAAACTAGATACGCAGTATTTT. Its translation: CASSLYTGKLDTQYF.

The V call is TRBV3-1, the J call TRBJ2-7; 12 bases match TRBD2. V shed 3 bases and J 1 base; nucleotides not matched to a gene: 10. The CDR3 is 18 amino acids. The germline V gene encodes CDR1 LGHDT and CDR2 YNNKEL (reference sequence). The CDR3 region is CASSQTSGRGRASYEQYF. The CDR3 coding sequence is TGTGCCAGCAGCCAGACTAGCGGGAGAGGTAGGGCATCCTACGAGCAGTACTTC.

The V gene is TRBV24-1, the J gene TRBJ1-2; the D is unclear. The CDR3 loop spans 12 amino acids. The germline V and J ends were trimmed by 2 bases and 0 bases, with 0 bases remaining between them. Germline V lookup: CDR1 KGHDR, CDR2 SFDVKD. Written as DNA, the CDR3 is TGTGCCACCAGTGATTCTAACTATGGCTACACCTTC. Protein: CATSDSNYGYTF.

Many counts were recorded for this clonotype. The rearrangement joins TRBV28 to TRBJ2-1; the D gene is possibly TRBD2 (6 bases). The germline V gene encodes CDR1 MDHEN and CDR2 SYDVKM. The V end was cut by 4 bases, the J end by 7 bases, with 11 bases between. There are 13 residues in the CDR3. This chain's CDR3 is CASSSDYWNEQFF. The CDR3 DNA reads TGTGCCAGCAGTTCGGACTATTGGAATGAGCAGTTCTTC.

The genes are TRBV20-1 and TRBJ2-1; D gene ambiguous. Looked up from germline, CDR1 is DFQATT and CDR2 is SNEGSKA (reference sequence). CDR3 size: 15 residues. The V and J ends lost 6 bases and 4 bases respectively, with 19 bases between them. For the CDR3, the DNA is TGCAGTGCCCCAGCCCTCGGAGAGTTTTACAATGAGCAGTTCTTC. Its translation is CSAPALGEFYNEQFF.